This TCR beta chain was sequenced in a study of radiotherapy plus CTLA-4 blockade in lung cancer. Trimming cost V 6 bases and J 2 bases; bases outside gene matches: 0. Germline V gene sequence: CDR1 SNHLY, CDR2 FYNNEI. This CDR3 spans 12 amino acids. Clones were read by immunoSEQ multiplex PCR, and TCRdb kept only the in-frame ones, dropping some. Found here are 51,000 or so clones, 88% of them singletons; the top ten hold about 7.2%. This chain links TRBV2 with TRBJ2-7, with 8 nucleotides matching TRBD1. This receptor was obtained from a human donor with non-small cell lung cancer whose response to radiotherapy plus ipilimumab could not be evaluated. Sample: peripheral blood, taken from a patient treated with radiotherapy plus ipilimumab. The CDR3 nucleotides are TGTGCCAGCAGGACAGGGGCCTACGAGCAGTACTTC. It encodes CASRTGAYEQYF.